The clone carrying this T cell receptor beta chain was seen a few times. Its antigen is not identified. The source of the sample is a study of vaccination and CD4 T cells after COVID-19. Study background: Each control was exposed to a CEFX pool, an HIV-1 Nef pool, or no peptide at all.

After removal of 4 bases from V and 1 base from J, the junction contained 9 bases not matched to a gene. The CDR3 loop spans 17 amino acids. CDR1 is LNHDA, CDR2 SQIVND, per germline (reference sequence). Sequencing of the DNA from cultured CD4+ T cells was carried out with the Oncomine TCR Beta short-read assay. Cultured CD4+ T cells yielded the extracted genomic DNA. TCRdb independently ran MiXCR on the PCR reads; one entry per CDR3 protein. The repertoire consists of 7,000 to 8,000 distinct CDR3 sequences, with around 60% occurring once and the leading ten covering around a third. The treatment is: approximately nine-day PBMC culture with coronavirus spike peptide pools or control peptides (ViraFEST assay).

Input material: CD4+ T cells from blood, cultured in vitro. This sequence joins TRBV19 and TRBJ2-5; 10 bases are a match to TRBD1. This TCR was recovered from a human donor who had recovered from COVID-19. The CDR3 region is CASSTPSWTGGQETQYF. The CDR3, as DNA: TGTGCCAGTAGTACCCCTTCGTGGACAGGGGGCCAAGAGACCCAGTACTTC. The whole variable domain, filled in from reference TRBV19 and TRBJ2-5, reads DGGITQSPKYLFRKEGQNVTLSCEQNLNHDAMYWYRQDPGQGLRLIYYSQIVNDFQKGDIAEGYSVSREKKESFPLTVTSAQKNPTAFYLCASSTPSWTGGQETQYFGPGTRLLVL.